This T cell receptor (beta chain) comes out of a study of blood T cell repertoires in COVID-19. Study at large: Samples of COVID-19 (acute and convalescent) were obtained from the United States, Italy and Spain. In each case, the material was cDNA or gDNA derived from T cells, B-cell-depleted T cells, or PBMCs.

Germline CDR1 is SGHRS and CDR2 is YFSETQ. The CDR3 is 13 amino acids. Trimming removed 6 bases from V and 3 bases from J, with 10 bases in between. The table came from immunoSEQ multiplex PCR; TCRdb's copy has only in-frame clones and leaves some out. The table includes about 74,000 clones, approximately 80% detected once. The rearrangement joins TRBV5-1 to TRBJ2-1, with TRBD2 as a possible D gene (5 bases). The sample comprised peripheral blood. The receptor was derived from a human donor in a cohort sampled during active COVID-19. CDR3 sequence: CASTSGDYNEQFF. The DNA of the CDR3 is TGCGCCAGCACCAGCGGAGACTACAATGAGCAGTTCTTC.